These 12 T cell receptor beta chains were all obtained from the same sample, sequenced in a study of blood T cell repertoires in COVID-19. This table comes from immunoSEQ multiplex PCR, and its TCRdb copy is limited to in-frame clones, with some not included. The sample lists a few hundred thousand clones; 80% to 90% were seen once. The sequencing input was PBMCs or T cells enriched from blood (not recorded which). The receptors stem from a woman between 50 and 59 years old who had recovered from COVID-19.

The CDR3 loop is CASRAGLNGYTF. Written as DNA, the CDR3 is TGTGCCAGCAGGGCAGGACTTAATGGCTACACCTTC. The chain links TRBV2 to TRBJ1-2, with D unclear. Per germline, CDR1 SNHLY and CDR2 FYNNEI. The V end was cut by 6 bases, the J end by 6 bases, with 11 bases between. The CDR3 runs 12 residues.

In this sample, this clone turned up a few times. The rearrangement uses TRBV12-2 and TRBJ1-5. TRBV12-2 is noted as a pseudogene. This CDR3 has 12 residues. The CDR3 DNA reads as TGTGCAAGTCGCTTCCTCCATCAGCCCCAGCATTTT. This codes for CASRFLHQPQHF.

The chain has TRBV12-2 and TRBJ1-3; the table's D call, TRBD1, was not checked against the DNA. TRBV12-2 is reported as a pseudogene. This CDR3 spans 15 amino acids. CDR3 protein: CASNSGRDTGNTIYF. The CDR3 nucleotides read TGTGCAAGCAACTCCGGAAGGGACACCGGAAACACCATATATTTT.

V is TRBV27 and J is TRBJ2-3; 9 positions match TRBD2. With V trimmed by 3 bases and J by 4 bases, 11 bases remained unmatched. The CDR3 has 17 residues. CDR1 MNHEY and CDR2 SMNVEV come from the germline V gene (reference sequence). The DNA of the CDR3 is TGTGCCAGCAGTTTCTCCTTCCTAGCGGGGATTGCAGATACGCAGTATTTT. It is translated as CASSFSFLAGIADTQYF.

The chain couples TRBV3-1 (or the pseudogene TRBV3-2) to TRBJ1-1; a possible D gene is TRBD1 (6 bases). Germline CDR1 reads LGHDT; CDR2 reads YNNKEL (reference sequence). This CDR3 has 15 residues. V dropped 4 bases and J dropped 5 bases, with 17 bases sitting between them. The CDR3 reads CASSPGTLGWTEAFF. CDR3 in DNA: TGTGCCAGCAGCCCCGGGACACTTGGTTGGACTGAAGCTTTCTTT.

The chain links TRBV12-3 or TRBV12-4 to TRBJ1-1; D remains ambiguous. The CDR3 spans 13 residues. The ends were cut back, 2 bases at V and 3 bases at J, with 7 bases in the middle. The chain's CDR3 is CASSLLRDTEAFF. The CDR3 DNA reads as TGTGCCAGCAGTTTACTGAGAGACACTGAAGCTTTCTTT.

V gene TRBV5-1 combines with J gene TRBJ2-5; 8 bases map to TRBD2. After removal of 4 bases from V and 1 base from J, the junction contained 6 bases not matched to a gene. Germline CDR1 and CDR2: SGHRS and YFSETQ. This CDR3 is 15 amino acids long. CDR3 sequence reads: CASSLGGTSQETQYF. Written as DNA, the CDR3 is TGCGCCAGCAGCCTGGGGGGGACTAGCCAAGAGACCCAGTACTTC.

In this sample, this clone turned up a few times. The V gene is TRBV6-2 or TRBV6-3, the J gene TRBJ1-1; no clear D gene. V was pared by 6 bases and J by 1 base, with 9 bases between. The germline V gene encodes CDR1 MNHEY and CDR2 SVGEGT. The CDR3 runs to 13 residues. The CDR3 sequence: CASSGLANTEAFF. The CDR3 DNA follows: TGTGCCAGCAGCGGTCTGGCGAACACTGAAGCTTTCTTT.

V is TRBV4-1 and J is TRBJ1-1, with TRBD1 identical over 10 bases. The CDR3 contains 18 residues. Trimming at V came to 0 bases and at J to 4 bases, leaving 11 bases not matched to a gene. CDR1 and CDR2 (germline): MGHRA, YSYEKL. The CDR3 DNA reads TGCGCCAGCAGCCAAGAAGACAGGGGGCGCACCGTGGGCACTGAAGCTTTCTTT. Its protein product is CASSQEDRGRTVGTEAFF.

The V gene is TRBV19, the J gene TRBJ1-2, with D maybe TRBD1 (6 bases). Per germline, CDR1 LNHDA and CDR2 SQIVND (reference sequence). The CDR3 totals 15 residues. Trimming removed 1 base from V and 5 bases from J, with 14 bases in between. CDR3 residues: CASSIGALTGYGYTF. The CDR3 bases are TGTGCCAGTAGTATAGGCGCTCTGACAGGATATGGCTACACCTTC. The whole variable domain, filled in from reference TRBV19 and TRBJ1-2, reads DGGITQSPKYLFRKEGQNVTLSCEQNLNHDAMYWYRQDPGQGLRLIYYSQIVNDFQKGDIAEGYSVSREKKESFPLTVTSAQKNPTAFYLCASSIGALTGYGYTFGSGTRLTVV.

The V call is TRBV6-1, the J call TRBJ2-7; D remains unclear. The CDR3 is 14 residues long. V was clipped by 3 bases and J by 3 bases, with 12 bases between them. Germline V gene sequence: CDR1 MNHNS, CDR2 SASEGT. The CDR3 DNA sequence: TGTGCCAGCAGTGAGGCGTATGACTTCTACGAGCAGTACTTC. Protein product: CASSEAYDFYEQYF.

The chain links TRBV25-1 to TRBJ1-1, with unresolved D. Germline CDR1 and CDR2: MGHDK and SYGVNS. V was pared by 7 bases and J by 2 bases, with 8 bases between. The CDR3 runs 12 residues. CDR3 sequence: CASIRGNTEAFF. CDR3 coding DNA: TGTGCCAGCATACGGGGAAACACTGAAGCTTTCTTT.